This T cell receptor (beta chain) was recorded in a study of blood T cell repertoires in COVID-19. The length of the CDR3 is 14 residues. Looked up from germline, CDR1 is LNHDA and CDR2 is SQIVND (reference sequence). The ends were cut back, 7 bases at V and 9 bases at J, with 20 bases in the middle. This table comes from immunoSEQ multiplex PCR, and its TCRdb copy is limited to in-frame clones, with some not included. Of 140,000 or so clones in the sample, 80% to 90% were seen once. The sequence derives from a man between 60 and 75 years old who had recovered from COVID-19. The sample comprised PBMCs or T cells enriched from blood (not recorded which). The chain couples TRBV19 to TRBJ2-3, with D possibly TRBD2 on 5 matching bases. In DNA, the CDR3 is TGTGCCAGTACCCTGGACTCCCAGCACGGGACGCAGTATTTT. Protein product: CASTLDSQHGTQYF.